The T cell receptor (beta chain) described here comes from a study of cytomegalovirus exposure and HLA in healthy donors (dated by TCRdb to between 2016 and 2019). Study-level background: According to an earlier analysis of 587 of the donors, about 179 million T cells yielded approximately 120 million unique TCR beta sequences and approximately 300 Gb of sequence data. An early release that covered roughly 600 HLA-typed donors contained about 300 gigabases of sequencing data and tens of millions of unique TCR sequences. Among the approximately 420 genotyped donors, roughly 80% belonged to the genetic ancestry cluster associated with self-reported Caucasian donors. The study aimed to test whether cataloging public T cell receptors could reveal signatures of past pathogen exposure. The study profiled the T cell repertoires of approximately 700 subjects by immunosequencing and related them to cytomegalovirus serostatus. A separate validation cohort of more than 100 different subjects was used in addition to the roughly 720-subject first cohort. High-throughput TCR immunosequencing, statistical association of individual TCRs with disease status, and machine learning were combined to predict cytomegalovirus infection status. To study patterns of TCR occurrence, a later analysis re-analyzed previously published TCR beta repertoires from around 700 donors and added high-resolution HLA genotyping. Rather than using new phenotypic data, the later analysis identified candidate immune exposures from TCR beta sequences and from how often those sequences occurred across donors. An earlier analysis of a few hundred of the donors applied high-throughput TCR beta sequencing to assess whether each TCR beta V gene segment acted as functional or pseudogenic. Donor age, sex, ethnicity and CMV serostatus were compiled together with the repertoire data. A later genetic analysis used genome-wide SNP genotypes for about three fifths of the 666 donors, treating that subset as a discovery cohort. All discovery cohort repertoires had been generated using a single sequencing platform. Class I and class II HLA loci were covered by the typing at four-digit resolution. The number of donors typed differed by locus, with about 629-630 for A, B, C, DRB1 and DQB1, around 500 for DQA1, 606 for DPA1, and around 460 for DPB1. Roughly 5 DR-DQ haplotypes were handled as single units for association and clustering because linkage in the cohort was strong. On average, roughly 240,000 unique TCR beta nucleotide sequences were sequenced per donor among 350 to 400 genotyped donors of the cohort, with roughly 18% of those sequences being non-productive.

Inclusive of the bounding cysteine and phenylalanine, the CDR3 is 13 residues long. The entry retains the CDR3 DNA only, 39 bases that are in frame from base 1. The germline V gene supplies CDR1 MNHEY and CDR2 SVGAGI. The junction carries 13 bases between V and J, which are trimmed by 8 bases and 2 bases respectively. The cohort was made up of about 610 healthy bone marrow donors. All cohort members were sampled while nominally healthy, although unrecorded immune exposures were likely present. The donor tested CMV seronegative and was one of the 352 seronegative cohort members. A peripheral blood sample was provided by each donor, and peripheral blood mononuclear cells were used for TCR beta sequencing. Genomic DNA extraction from the blood cell samples was performed with the Qiagen DNeasy Blood Extraction Kit. Note on this clone: The antigen it recognizes is unknown. No clone much larger than this one lies a single base away; base qualities are absent.

The method was the immunoSEQ multiplex PCR assay. For the multiplex PCR, a mixture combining 60 forward primers for TCR Vbeta segments and 13 reverse primers for TCR Jbeta segments was used. The CDR3 region of rearranged TCR beta genes was amplified from genomic DNA by a multiplex PCR assay. On the Illumina HiSeq System, the amplified TCR beta libraries were sequenced as 87-base-pair reads. Per the authors' processing: In a later analysis, some 80 million unique TCR beta chains were counted across the 500 to 700 repertoires, and around 11 million of these chains were shared by at least two donors. Raw reads were error-corrected and collapsed into unique sequences with a nearest-neighbor algorithm that merged closely related sequences to remove PCR and sequencing errors. V, D and J gene segments were assigned by aligning CDR3 sequences to IMGT reference sequences. For a sequence to be retained, at least a six-nucleotide match to both a V gene segment and a J gene segment was required. Rearrangements were classified as productive when the CDR3 lacked stop codons and remained in frame with V and J, and all other rearrangements were classified as non-productive. Following IMGT convention, CDR3 was defined as the stretch from the second conserved V-encoded cysteine up to the conserved J-encoded phenylalanine. Sequences without an unambiguous match to a single V gene segment were excluded from the earlier analysis of almost 600 of the donors. In an earlier analysis of approximately 550 of the donors, V segments were called functional above 56.7% productive rearrangements and were called segregating when the between-donor standard deviation exceeded 5%. A statistical classification framework was built to diagnose cytomegalovirus status from the catalog of TCR beta chain sequences. In a later analysis, TCR nucleotide sequences were compared against IMGT/GENE-DB human TR gene sequences so that V and J genes could be assigned. Using the TCRdist pipeline, a later analysis assigned CDR3 sequences along with most-parsimonious VDJ recombination scenarios. In a later analysis, each TCR beta chain was defined by its CDR3 amino acid sequence together with its V-gene family, and reads lacking a unique V-gene family were excluded. In a later analysis, approximately 590 highly shared, low-generation-probability nucleotide sequences were removed to address suspected cross-contamination and a sequencing artifact. For each public chain, a later analysis derived a clonal expansion index from normalized ranks of inferred template counts within each repertoire. In a later analysis, generation probabilities were computed with a VDJ recombination model fitted to out-of-frame rearrangements, and the resulting probabilities were checked against IGoR. Hypergeometric tests were used in a later analysis to score TCR-TCR, TCR-HLA and TCR-CMV co-occurrence, with a repertoire-size bias correction applied to the TCR pairs. False discovery rates were estimated in a later analysis by permuting HLA or CMV assignments 20 times. In a later analysis, co-occurring TCRs were grouped using DBSCAN, with TCRdist sequence similarity added in when clustering inside HLA-allele-positive subsets. Repertoires with fewer than 30,000 or more than 120,000 public chains, plus five repertoires with anomalous nucleotide sharing, were excluded from co-occurrence clustering. This is the immuneACCESS table as TCRdb keeps it, with only in-frame sequences that have V and J called. A part of the clones is gone; compared with another copy, unresolved V genes explain less than half, and the rest is unexplained. That table gives V, J and clone size, and the DNA gave D and trimming. In all, the sample holds under 200,000 clones, and around 80% of those were seen once. The ten largest clones take up roughly 2% of the sample.

Overall results and qualifications from the work: Strong co-occurrence of HLA alleles, especially DR and DQ, made assigning TCR associations to individual alleles difficult. According to a later analysis, most CMV-associated TCR beta chains appeared to be HLA-restricted, and the HLA associations seemed to be driven largely by CMV exposure. Because counts were too low, more than 15 rarely observed V segments, including chromosome 9 orphons, were excluded from the earlier analysis of several hundred of the donors. Compared with equally common non-associated chains, HLA-associated TCR beta chains in a later analysis were more clonally expanded and had lower generation probabilities. Linkage disequilibrium might explain the correlated functional status among segregating V segments, but an unknown experimental factor could not be excluded. A further reported finding was that TCR beta sequences accurately predicted the HLA-A and HLA-B alleles for most subjects in the first cohort. Presence/absence analyses assumed roughly uniform sequencing depth across donors, an assumption that may not hold. In a later analysis, the rate of TCR association differed among HLA loci, with DRB1 alleles having the most associated TCRs and HLA-C alleles having the fewest. HLA typing was unavailable for some donors at each locus, so association tests used only the typed subset. A group of highly shared sequence variants was considered likely to be a technical artifact of the sequencing pipeline. The 87-base-pair reads could not distinguish some IMGT-functional V segments, including TRBV6-2 and TRBV6-3, so those segments were excluded. In both the original and validation cohorts, the classifier was reported to diagnose cytomegalovirus status with high specificity and sensitivity. According to a later genetic analysis, donors in an Asian-associated ancestry cluster had fewer N-insertions in productive TCRs than the approximately 670-donor mean. A later analysis reported that several top co-occurrence clusters appeared linked to parvovirus B19, influenza, CMV and Epstein-Barr virus. According to the authors, the approach could potentially be generalized to other disease states and immunological phenotypes. The study listed 164 TCR beta chains as associated with cytomegalovirus. In a later analysis, 16,951 TCR beta sequences were associated with specific HLA alleles at a false discovery rate of 0.05. The only immune exposure information available for the cohort was CMV serostatus. Three of the identified cytomegalovirus-associated TCR beta chains were confirmed in vitro to be specific for cytomegalovirus antigens. In an earlier analysis of 587 of the donors, most TCR beta V segments appeared in productive rearrangements about 87% or about 30% of the time, broadly matching IMGT annotations. Across donors, most TCR sequences were observed very rarely, whereas some public TCRs were present in many individuals. An association between a missense DCLRE1C variant and V-gene and J-gene trimming of TCR beta chains was found in a later genetic analysis and replicated in an independent cohort. The cohort was sequenced for TCR beta chains only, and without alpha or paired-chain data the features that could be detected were limited.

The sample comprised PBMCs. The chain was built from TRBV6-5 and TRBJ2-7; TRBD1 is perhaps the D gene, given 5 matching bases. The receptor's source is a man aged 35 to 55 in good health and CMV-seronegative. CDR3 region: CASGSTATYEQYF. The bases are TGTGCCAGCGGATCGACAGCTACCTACGAGCAGTACTTC.